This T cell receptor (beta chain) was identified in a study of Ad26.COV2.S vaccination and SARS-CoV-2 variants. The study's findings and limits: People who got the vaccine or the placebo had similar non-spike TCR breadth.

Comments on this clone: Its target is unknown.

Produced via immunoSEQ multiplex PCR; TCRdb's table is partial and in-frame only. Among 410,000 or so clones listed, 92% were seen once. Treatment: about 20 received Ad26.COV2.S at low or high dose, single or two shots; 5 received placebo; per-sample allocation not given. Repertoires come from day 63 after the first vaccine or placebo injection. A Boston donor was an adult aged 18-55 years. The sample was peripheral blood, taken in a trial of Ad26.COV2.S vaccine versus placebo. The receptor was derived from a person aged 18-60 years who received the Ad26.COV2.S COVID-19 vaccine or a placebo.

The CDR3 bases are TGTGCCAGCAGCTCGACAGGGTCTGGAAACACCATATATTTT. Protein: CASSSTGSGNTIYF. The genes are TRBV5-4 and TRBJ1-3, with TRBD1 matching over 7 bases. With V trimmed by 3 bases and J by 1 base, 1 base remained unmatched. The CDR3 spans 14 residues. Germline CDR1 and CDR2: SGHNT and YYREEE (reference sequence).